This TCR beta chain originates from a study of blood T cell repertoires in COVID-19 (dated by TCRdb to the early 2020s). Broadly, across the study: Samples from collaborators originated in the United States, Italy and Spain and spanned both the acute and convalescent phases of COVID-19. The prospective study material was composed of cDNA or gDNA derived from T cells, B-cell-depleted T cells, or PBMCs. Subjects who had been exposed to COVID-19, were actively infected with it, or had recovered from it provided the deeply sampled blood TCRbeta repertoires that made up the dataset. The repertoires were released in a freely available public database meant as a resource for research on the immune response to SARS-CoV-2. The samples were drawn from the first 160 participants of the ongoing ImmuneRACE study and from 1,200 or so subjects provided by 6 global collaborators. A de-identified subject ID, COVID-19 status, age in years and sex were almost always included in the sample metadata. Where available, HLA class I and class II types were taken from metadata supplied by the sample provider and were not determined by assay-based typing.

Collaborating institutions collected whole blood in K2EDTA tubes following their own protocols. For TCRbeta analysis, collaborator samples were shipped as frozen whole blood, as isolated PBMCs, or as DNA extracted from either sample type. The CDR3 starts with the cysteine, ends with the phenylalanine, and has 14 residues. CDR3 DNA only is kept here, 42 bases in frame from base 1. The CDR1 and CDR2 encoded by the germline V gene are SGHDN and FVKESK. Ends trimmed: V by 4 bases, J by 9 bases; bases unmatched to a gene: 10. Results and caveats for the whole study, not just this receptor: The amount of clinical and demographic metadata varied by source and participant and was provided uncurated.

TCRbeta CDR3 regions were amplified from genomic DNA by means of the immunoSEQ Assay, a bias-controlled multiplex PCR. The study's processing was this. Nucleated cell counts per sample were estimated from amplification of reference gene primers within the assay. To quantify the absolute abundance of each unique TCRbeta CDR3 rearrangement, sequence reads were collapsed and filtered. Productive Simpson clonality was computed per sample as the square root of Simpson's diversity index over productive rearrangements. TCRdb re-hosts the immuneACCESS table, in-frame sequences only. Its copies lack some clones; in the studies checked, an unresolved V gene accounts for under half of them, and the cause for the rest is not known. V and J calls plus clone size are reproduced from that table; the DNA served to infer D and trimming. The sample has around 140,000 clones on record, 85% to 90% of them singletons. The ten largest clones add up to less than 2.5% of the sample.

About this clone: The antigen it binds to is not known. No qualities accompany the bases; no much larger clone lies one base away.

The receptor chain draws on TRBV14 and TRBJ2-7, and TRBD1 matches 9 of the central bases. This receptor was identified in a man between 65 and 85 years old with active COVID-19. The material sequenced was peripheral blood. The CDR3 region: CASSLKPGQGGQYF. The DNA reads TGTGCCAGCAGCCTAAAACCGGGACAGGGTGGGCAGTACTTC.